The entry below gives a single T cell receptor beta chain sequence along with its context. Its antigen is currently unknown. Per-sample yields of isolated PBMCs were at least 6 million. Germline values: CDR1 ENHRY, CDR2 SYGVKD. The V end lost 4 bases, the J end lost 0 bases, and 14 bases lay between the germline ends. The CDR3 has 16 amino acids. The data were obtained in a study of blood T cells in healthy people across ages. Alongside a J-beta primer mix, a sample-barcoded 5' primer served in a second PCR lasting about 7 to 11 cycles. At least 2.5 million CDR3-containing paired-end reads were obtained per sample. TCRdb re-called the 5' RACE reads through MiXCR, storing one row per CDR3 protein. The data hold around 750,000 distinct CDR3 sequences, with about 53% observed a single time. Regarding the study as a whole: Diversity estimated from one million T cells was considered an underestimate.

The receptor was derived from a man at least 80 years old in good health. The sample consisted of blood. The genes are TRBV10-3 and TRBJ2-3, with D uncertain. In DNA form, the CDR3 reads TGTGCCATCAGTGGAAGGCCAGGTGCTAGCACAGATACGCAGTATTTT. Its translation is CAISGRPGASTDTQYF.